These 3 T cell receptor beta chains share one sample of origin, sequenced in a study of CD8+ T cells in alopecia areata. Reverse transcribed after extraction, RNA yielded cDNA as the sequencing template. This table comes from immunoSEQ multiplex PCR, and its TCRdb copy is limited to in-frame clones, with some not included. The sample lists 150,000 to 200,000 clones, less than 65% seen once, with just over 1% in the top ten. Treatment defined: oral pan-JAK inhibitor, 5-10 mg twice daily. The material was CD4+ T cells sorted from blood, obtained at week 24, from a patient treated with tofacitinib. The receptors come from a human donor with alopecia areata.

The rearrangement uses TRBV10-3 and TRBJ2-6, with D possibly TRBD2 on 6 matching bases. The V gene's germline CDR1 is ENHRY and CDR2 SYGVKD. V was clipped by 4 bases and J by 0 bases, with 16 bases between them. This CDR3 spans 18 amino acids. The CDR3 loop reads CAISAGVGASSGANVLTF. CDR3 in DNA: TGTGCCATCAGTGCGGGGGTAGGGGCCAGCTCTGGGGCCAACGTCCTGACTTTC.

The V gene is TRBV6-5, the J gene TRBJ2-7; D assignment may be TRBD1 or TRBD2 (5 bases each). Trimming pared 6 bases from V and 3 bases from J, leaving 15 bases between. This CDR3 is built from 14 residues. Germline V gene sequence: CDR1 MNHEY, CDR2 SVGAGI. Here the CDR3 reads CASSRDGVSYEQYF. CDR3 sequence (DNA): TGTGCCAGCAGCCGGGACGGAGTGAGCTACGAGCAGTACTTC.

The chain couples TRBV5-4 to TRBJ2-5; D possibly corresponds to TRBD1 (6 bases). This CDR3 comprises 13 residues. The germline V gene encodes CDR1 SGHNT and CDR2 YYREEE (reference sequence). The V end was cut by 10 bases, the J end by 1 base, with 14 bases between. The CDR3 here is CAETDRSQETQYF. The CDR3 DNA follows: TGTGCCGAAACCGACAGGTCCCAAGAGACCCAGTACTTC. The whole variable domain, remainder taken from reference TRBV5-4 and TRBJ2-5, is ETGVTQSPTHLIKTRGQQVTLRCSSQSGHNTVSWYQQALGQGPQFIFQYYREEENGRGNFPPRFSGLQFPNYSSELNVNALELDDSALYLCAETDRSQETQYFGPGTRLLVL.